The rows below give T cell receptor beta chains drawn from one sample of a study. TCRdb fed the RT-PCR reads into MiXCR, producing one record per CDR3 protein. The repertoire includes about 700,000 distinct CDR3 sequences, 14% of them detected once, and 3% to 4.5% sits in the top ten. Sequenced sample: memory CD4+ T cells from blood. The receptors here all came from a female donor in good health, serving as a healthy control. CDR3s include the opening cysteine and the closing phenylalanine or tryptophan. Fields, in order: J gene, clone size, V gene, D gene, CDR3 protein, CDR3 DNA. A D gene is named only where the DNA matches it firmly. Clone sizes are given selectively: once, few, many, or a class where the clone is expanded.

TRBJ1-1 | many | TRBV12-3/TRBV12-4 | . | CASSLRGFRTEAFF | TGTGCCAGCAGCTTGCGGGGGTTTAGGACTGAAGCTTTCTTT
TRBJ2-1 | . | TRBV2 | . | CASTRISYNEQFF | TGTGCCAGCACTAGAATCTCCTACAATGAGCAGTTCTTC
TRBJ2-7 | many | TRBV27 | TRBD1 | CASRSQGGRDEQYF | TGTGCCAGCAGGTCACAGGGGGGTAGGGACGAGCAGTACTTC
TRBJ2-7 | many | TRBV18 | TRBD1 | CASSPPGQGADEQYF | TGTGCCAGCTCACCACCGGGACAGGGGGCCGACGAGCAGTACTTC
TRBJ2-2 | few | TRBV9 | TRBD1 | CASSPSTGRSGELFF | TGTGCCAGCAGCCCATCGACAGGGCGATCCGGGGAGCTGTTTTTT
TRBJ2-1 | many | TRBV6-5 | TRBD1 | CASSFTGTGANEQFF | TGTGCCAGCAGTTTCACCGGGACAGGCGCCAATGAGCAGTTCTTC
TRBJ1-5 | . | TRBV7-3 | . | CASSLRQGSPQHF | TGTGCCAGCAGCCTTAGGCAGGGTTCGCCCCAGCATTTT
TRBJ2-3 | . | TRBV20-1 | . | CSARSDGLKSSTDTQYF | TGCAGTGCTAGGAGTGACGGTTTGAAGTCTAGCACAGATACGCAGTATTTT
TRBJ2-7 | many | TRBV4-2 | . | CASSQEGRSYEQYF | TGTGCCAGCAGCCAAGAGGGCAGGTCCTACGAGCAGTACTTC
TRBJ1-1 | . | TRBV7-2 | . | CASSRGLFGTEAFF | TGTGCCAGCAGCCGCGGCTTATTTGGGACTGAAGCTTTCTTT
TRBJ2-1 | few | TRBV12-3/TRBV12-4 | . | CASSPRWAGSSYNEQFF | TGTGCCAGCAGTCCCCGCTGGGCAGGGAGCTCCTACAATGAGCAGTTCTTC
TRBJ2-1 | . | TRBV28 | TRBD2 | CASSPSGTSGFYNEQFF | TGTGCCAGCAGTCCCTCCGGGACTAGCGGGTTCTACAATGAGCAGTTCTTC
TRBJ1-5 | few | TRBV3-1 | TRBD1 | CASSETAGGLQHF | TGTGCCAGCAGCGAAACAGCAGGGGGGCTCCAGCATTTT
TRBJ2-7 | . | TRBV4-1 | TRBD2 | CASSQDPTSGSREQYF | TGCGCCAGCAGCCAAGACCCTACTAGCGGGAGTCGCGAGCAGTACTTC
TRBJ2-3 | . | TRBV11-2 | . | CASSPGPFIDTQYF | TGTGCCAGCAGCCCCGGGCCTTTTATAGATACGCAGTATTTT
TRBJ2-1 | many | TRBV20-1 | TRBD2 | CSARDSSGGFSEQFF | TGCAGTGCTAGAGATTCTAGCGGGGGGTTCAGTGAGCAGTTCTTC
TRBJ2-5 | few | TRBV5-5 | . | CDSSSGSVQETQYF | TGTGACAGCAGCTCGGGGTCCGTACAAGAGACCCAGTACTTC
TRBJ2-3 | many | TRBV29-1 | TRBD2 | CSATLAGANTQYF | TGTAGCGCCACACTAGCGGGGGCCAATACGCAGTATTTT
TRBJ2-7 | many | TRBV20-1 | TRBD1 | CSAPLSQGIYEQYF | TGCAGTGCACCTCTTTCACAGGGGATTTACGAGCAGTACTTC
TRBJ1-2 | many | TRBV4-3 | . | CASSPQDSSGYGYTF | TGCGCCAGCAGCCCACAGGACAGTTCTGGCTATGGCTACACCTTC
TRBJ2-7 | . | TRBV20-1 | . | CSARNEQGYEVYEQYF | TGCAGTGCTAGAAATGAACAGGGTTATGAGGTCTACGAGCAGTACTTC
TRBJ2-3 | . | TRBV7-2 | TRBD2 | CASSLSSGVGLDTQYF | TGTGCCAGCAGCTTATCCAGCGGGGTAGGGTTAGATACGCAGTATTTT
TRBJ1-6 | many | TRBV6-4 | TRBD1 | CASSDSQGASPLHF | TGTGCCAGCAGTGACTCGCAGGGGGCTTCACCCCTCCACTTT
TRBJ2-1 | many | TRBV27 | TRBD2 | CASTPGLAGTGEQFF | TGTGCCAGCACCCCGGGACTAGCGGGAACTGGTGAGCAGTTCTTC
TRBJ1-4 | many | TRBV15 | . | CATSRDQEKLFF | TGTGCCACCAGCAGAGATCAGGAAAAACTGTTTTTT
TRBJ1-5 | few | TRBV15 | . | CATSRDGNSNQPQHF | TGTGCCACCAGCAGAGATGGCAATAGCAATCAGCCCCAGCATTTT
TRBJ2-2 | . | TRBV5-6 | . | CASSFLGPTTAGELFF | TGTGCCAGCAGCTTCCTGGGACCTACCACAGCCGGGGAGCTGTTTTTT
TRBJ2-3 | many | TRBV4-3 | . | CASSQGTGTGTDTQYF | TGCGCCAGCAGCCAAGGCACAGGCACGGGCACAGATACGCAGTATTTT
TRBJ2-1 | few | TRBV27 | TRBD1 | CASSRRTGYQDNEQFF | TGTGCCAGCAGTCGGAGGACAGGGTACCAAGACAATGAGCAGTTCTTC
TRBJ2-1 | few | TRBV7-3 | . | CASRPGGAGHNEQFF | TGTGCCAGCAGACCCGGGGGAGCGGGTCACAATGAGCAGTTCTTC
TRBJ2-5 | few | TRBV27 | . | CASSLSRGGRETQYF | TGTGCCAGCAGTTTATCGAGAGGGGGACGGGAGACCCAGTACTTC
TRBJ1-1 | many | TRBV6-6 | . | CASSYGVTGIMNTEAFF | TGTGCCAGCAGTTACGGGGTCACAGGGATCATGAACACTGAAGCTTTCTTT
TRBJ2-7 | many | TRBV4-3 | TRBD2 | CASSQGRAGASYEQYF | TGCGCCAGCAGCCAAGGAAGAGCGGGGGCCTCCTACGAGCAGTACTTC
TRBJ1-2 | few | TRBV6-2/TRBV6-3 | . | CASSPRQDGYTF | TGTGCCAGCAGTCCTCGACAGGATGGCTACACCTTC
TRBJ1-6 | . | TRBV7-8 | . | CASSFTPSPGNNSPLHF | TGTGCCAGCAGTTTTACACCGTCTCCGGGAAATAATTCACCCCTCCACTTT
TRBJ2-1 | . | TRBV24-1 | . | CATSDTKIGNEQFF | TGTGCCACCAGTGATACAAAGATCGGCAATGAGCAGTTCTTC
TRBJ2-1 | few | TRBV5-1 | TRBD1 | CASSTGQAHEQFF | TGCGCCAGCAGCACGGGACAGGCGCATGAGCAGTTCTTC
TRBJ2-7 | many | TRBV5-1 | . | CASSLEGQRSQYF | TGCGCCAGCAGCTTGGAGGGGCAACGTAGCCAGTACTTC
TRBJ1-5 | few | TRBV20-1 | . | CSAEFAPSQHF | TGCAGTGCCGAATTCGCCCCATCCCAGCATTTT
TRBJ2-7 | many | TRBV6-5 | . | CASSYSWGTYEQYF | TGTGCCAGCAGTTACTCATGGGGGACCTACGAGCAGTACTTC
TRBJ2-2 | . | TRBV3-1 | TRBD2 | CASSPSGLRSGELFF | TGTGCCAGCAGCCCTAGCGGTTTACGCTCCGGGGAGCTGTTTTTT
TRBJ1-2 | few | TRBV6-2/TRBV6-3 | . | CASRRVSDYGYTF | TGTGCCAGCAGAAGGGTGTCGGACTATGGCTACACCTTC
TRBJ2-1 | . | TRBV9 | TRBD2 | CASSPSFGSGGTRVNEQFF | TGTGCCAGCAGCCCCTCCTTTGGTAGCGGGGGGACAAGAGTCAATGAGCAGTTCTTC